Shown below are 7 T cell receptor beta chains from a single sample sequenced in a study of vaccination and CD4 T cells after COVID-19. Their antigens are not known. The Oncomine TCR Beta short-read assay sequenced DNA from cultured CD4+ T cells. TCRdb recomputed calls from the PCR reads with MiXCR, one row per CDR3 protein. In the table there are around 20,000 distinct CDR3 sequences, about 50% of which are singletons. Treatment indicated: roughly ten-day PBMC culture with coronavirus spike peptide pools or control peptides (ViraFEST assay). The sample consisted of CD4+ T cells from blood, cultured in vitro. These receptors were taken from a human donor who had recovered from COVID-19.

The CDR3: CASSPWDFYGYTF. Written as DNA, the CDR3 is TGTGCCAGCTCACCATGGGATTTCTATGGCTACACCTTC. V and J are TRBV18 and TRBJ1-2; the D is unclear. Germline CDR1 reads KGHSH; CDR2 reads LQKENI. V was clipped by 2 bases and J by 4 bases, with 8 bases between them. The CDR3 extends over 13 amino acids.

The chain combines TRBV20-1 with TRBJ2-7; no firm D call. Trimming removed 4 bases at V and 2 bases at J, with 15 bases between. Germline CDR1 and CDR2: DFQATT and SNEGSKA (reference sequence). The CDR3 covers 14 residues. Written as DNA, the CDR3 is TGCAGTGCTATGAACCCGGCAGGAACCTACGAGCAGTACTTC. Its protein product is CSAMNPAGTYEQYF.

The J gene is TRBJ1-6, the V gene TRBV7-9, with 12 bases that match TRBD1. The J segment lost 14 bases and the V segment lost 5 bases, leaving 7 bases of the junction unmatched. The CDR3 sequence is 14 residues long. Germline loops: CDR1 SEHNR, CDR2 FQNEAQ (reference sequence). Here the CDR3 DNA reads TGTGCCAGCAGCCCGGGACAGGGGGCGTCATCCCTCCACTTT. This codes for CASSPGQGASSLHF.

This chain connects TRBV5-5 to TRBJ1-1, with D perhaps matching TRBD1 (6 bases). Germline V gene sequence: CDR1 SGHKS, CDR2 YYEKEE (reference sequence). The CDR3 totals 15 residues. V dropped 7 bases and J dropped 4 bases, with 20 bases sitting between them. The CDR3 spells CASSRIFGRGTEAFF. As DNA, the CDR3 is TGTGCCAGCTCAAGAATATTCGGCAGGGGCACTGAAGCTTTCTTT.

This chain uses TRBV19 with TRBJ1-2; D perhaps matches TRBD1 (6 bases). V lost 1 base to trimming and J lost 4 bases, with 16 bases between them. Germline loops: CDR1 LNHDA, CDR2 SQIVND (reference sequence). This CDR3 spans 16 amino acids. CDR3 in DNA: TGTGCCAGTAGTATAGTAAGGGGGATCTCGGGCTATGGCTACACCTTC. Protein product: CASSIVRGISGYGYTF.

The chain joins TRBV6-1 to TRBJ2-3; 7 bases are shared with TRBD1. J gave up 2 bases and V 6 bases, and 8 bases lay outside the gene matches. CDR1 and CDR2 (germline): MNHNS, SASEGT. The CDR3 is 15 amino acids. In DNA form, the CDR3 reads TGTGCCAGCAGACCGACAGGGAGTTTCACAGATACGCAGTATTTT. This gives the protein CASRPTGSFTDTQYF.

J is TRBJ1-2 and V is TRBV28; TRBD1 is a possible D gene (6 bases). CDR1 MDHEN and CDR2 SYDVKM come from the germline V gene. The V end lost 6 bases, the J end lost 4 bases, and 24 bases lay between the germline ends. The CDR3 is 17 amino acids. For the CDR3, the DNA is TGTGCCAGCAGCCCCAGAAAGGGAGGGGGTTTTGTCTATGGCTACACCTTC. The encoded protein is CASSPRKGGGFVYGYTF.